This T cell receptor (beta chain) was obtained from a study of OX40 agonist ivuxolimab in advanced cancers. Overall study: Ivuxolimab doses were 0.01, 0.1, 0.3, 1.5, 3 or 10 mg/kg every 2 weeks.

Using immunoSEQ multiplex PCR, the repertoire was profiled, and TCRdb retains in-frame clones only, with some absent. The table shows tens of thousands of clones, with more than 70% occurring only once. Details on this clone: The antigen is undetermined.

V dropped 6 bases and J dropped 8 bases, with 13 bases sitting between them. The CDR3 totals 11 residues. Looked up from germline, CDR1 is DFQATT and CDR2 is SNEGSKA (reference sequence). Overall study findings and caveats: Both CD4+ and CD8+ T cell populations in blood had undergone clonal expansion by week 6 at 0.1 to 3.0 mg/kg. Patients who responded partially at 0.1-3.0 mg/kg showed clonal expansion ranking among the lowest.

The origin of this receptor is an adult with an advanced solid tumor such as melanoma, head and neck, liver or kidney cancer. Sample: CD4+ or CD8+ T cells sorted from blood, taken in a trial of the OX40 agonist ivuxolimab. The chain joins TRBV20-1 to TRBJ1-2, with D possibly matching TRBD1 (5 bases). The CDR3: CSAYGGVGYTF. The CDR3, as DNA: TGCAGTGCCTACGGGGGTGTCGGCTACACCTTC.